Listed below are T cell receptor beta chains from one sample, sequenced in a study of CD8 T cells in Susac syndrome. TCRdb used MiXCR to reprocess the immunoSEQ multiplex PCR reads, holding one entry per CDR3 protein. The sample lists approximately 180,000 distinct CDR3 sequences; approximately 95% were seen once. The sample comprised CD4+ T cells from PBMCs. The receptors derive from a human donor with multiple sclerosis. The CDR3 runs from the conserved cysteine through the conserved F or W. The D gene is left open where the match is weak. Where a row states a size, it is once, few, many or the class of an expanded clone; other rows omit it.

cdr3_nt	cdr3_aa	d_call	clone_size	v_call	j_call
TGTGCCACCAGCCTAGACTGGGGTAATGGGGCCAACGTCCTGACTTTC	CATSLDWGNGANVLTF	-	-	TRBV15	TRBJ2-6
TGTGCCAGCAGCCGACGACAGGGAACAGGTCGTGAAGCTTTCTTT	CASSRRQGTGREAFF	TRBD1	-	TRBV4-2	TRBJ1-1
TGTGCCACCAGCACCTACACAGGGGACCACTCCTACGAGCAGTACTTC	CATSTYTGDHSYEQYF	TRBD1	-	TRBV15	TRBJ2-7
TGTGCCAGCAGCCAGTGGATGGAGGGACAAGCTTTCTTT	CASSQWMEGQAFF	-	-	TRBV14	TRBJ1-1
TGCAGGGGGATCCGGGGAACTGAAGCTTTCTTT	CRGIRGTEAFF	-	-	TRBV20-1	TRBJ1-1
TGTGCCAGCAGCCGGGGACAGGCTAACTATGGCTACACCTTC	CASSRGQANYGYTF	TRBD1	-	TRBV3-1	TRBJ1-2
TGCAGCGCACTAACCTACGAGCAGTACTTC	CSALTYEQYF	-	-	TRBV29-1	TRBJ2-7
TGTGCCAGCAGCCAAGATCTGCTAGCGGGGGGTGCCTACAATGAGCAGTTCTTC	CASSQDLLAGGAYNEQFF	TRBD2	-	TRBV4-2	TRBJ2-1
TGTGCCAGCAGTCCTACAGGCCCCGGGAATTCACCCCTCCACTTT	CASSPTGPGNSPLHF	-	-	TRBV28	TRBJ1-6
TGCAGCGTTGCGGACCCTGCAACTAATGAAAAACTGTTTTTT	CSVADPATNEKLFF	-	-	TRBV29-1	TRBJ1-4
TGCAGTGCTAGACAGTCCTACAATGAGCAGTTCTTC	CSARQSYNEQFF	-	-	TRBV20-1	TRBJ2-1
TGTGCCAGCAGTTTCACTCAGCCCGCCGGGGCTTTCTTT	CASSFTQPAGAFF	-	-	TRBV28	TRBJ1-1
TGTGCCAGCAGCTCGGGCAGTGATTATGGCTACACCTTC	CASSSGSDYGYTF	-	-	TRBV7-6	TRBJ1-2
TGTGCCAGCGTCGGGACGGGGAACACTGAAGCTTTCTTT	CASVGTGNTEAFF	-	once	TRBV18	TRBJ1-1
TGCAGCGTCCGATTTGTCGTCCAAGAGACCCAGTACTTC	CSVRFVVQETQYF	-	-	TRBV29-1	TRBJ2-5
TGTGCCAGCAGTTCCCGAAGTAGGGCAGGGAGCAATCAGCCCCAGCATTTT	CASSSRSRAGSNQPQHF	-	-	TRBV28	TRBJ1-5
TGCGCCAGCAGCGGTCAGGGATCCCCCAATGAGCAGTTCTTC	CASSGQGSPNEQFF	-	once	TRBV5-1	TRBJ2-1
TGTGCCAGCAGTGTGCCCGGGGACAGAGCCTACGAGCAGTACTTC	CASSVPGDRAYEQYF	TRBD1	-	TRBV28	TRBJ2-7
TGTGCCAGCTCACCGGATTCGGGGGTCAACTATGGCTACACCTTC	CASSPDSGVNYGYTF	-	-	TRBV18	TRBJ1-2
TGTGCCAGCCGACTGACAGGGGAACAAGAGACCCAGTACTTC	CASRLTGEQETQYF	TRBD1	-	TRBV2	TRBJ2-5
TGTGCCAGCAGCCTTAGCGGCAGCTCCTACGAGCAGTACTTC	CASSLSGSSYEQYF	-	few	TRBV7-8	TRBJ2-7
TGTGCCTCACAGAAGAACTATGGCTACACCTTC	CASQKNYGYTF	-	-	TRBV30	TRBJ1-2
TGCAGCGTCGCCCAAATAAACTCTGGAAACACCATATATTTT	CSVAQINSGNTIYF	-	-	TRBV29-1	TRBJ1-3
TGTGCCAGCAGCCCCACAGGGTTAAGAATGAATGAGCAGTTCTTC	CASSPTGLRMNEQFF	-	once	TRBV5-4	TRBJ2-1
TGTGCCAGCAGCCAAGTTCCTAGCGGGGGGGCCACAGATACGCAGTATTTT	CASSQVPSGGATDTQYF	TRBD2	once	TRBV4-2	TRBJ2-3
TGCAGTGCCGACCCGGGACACGAAAATAGCAATCAGCCCCAGCATTTT	CSADPGHENSNQPQHF	-	-	TRBV20-1	TRBJ1-5
TGCGCCAGCAGCCAAGATCCCGGGGATCGAGCTTTCTTT	CASSQDPGDRAFF	-	-	TRBV4-3	TRBJ1-1
TGCAGTGCTAGTAGGACAGGGGTCGGCTACGAGCAGTACTTC	CSASRTGVGYEQYF	TRBD1	-	TRBV20-1	TRBJ2-7
TGTGCCAGCTCCCGGGACTCGGGGGGCAATCAGCCCCAGCATTTT	CASSRDSGGNQPQHF	-	-	TRBV6-2/TRBV6-3	TRBJ1-5